This TCR beta chain was found in a study of blood T cell repertoires in COVID-19. V lost 5 bases to trimming and J lost 6 bases; unmatched junction nucleotides: 7. The CDR3 contains 15 residues. CDR1 is MNHEY, CDR2 SVGAGI, per germline. Method: immunoSEQ multiplex PCR; TCRdb's copy keeps in-frame clones and lacks some. The sample lists 180,000 or so clones; approximately 80% were seen once. This TCR derives from a man aged 45-65 years who had recovered from COVID-19. The chain uses TRBV6-5 and TRBJ2-2, with 9 bases that match TRBD1. Sample: PBMCs or T cells enriched from blood (not recorded which). This CDR3 reads CASSTPGQGSGELFF. The DNA of the CDR3 is TGTGCCAGCAGTACACCGGGACAGGGCTCCGGGGAGCTGTTTTTT.